These 7 T cell receptor beta chains share one sample of origin, sequenced in a study of cytomegalovirus exposure and HLA in healthy donors. With 60 Vbeta and 13 Jbeta primers, the PCR was carried out. Clones were read by immunoSEQ multiplex PCR, and TCRdb kept only the in-frame ones, dropping some. The sample records under 200,000 clones, 80% being singletons. Sequenced: PBMCs. The receptors here all came from a male donor in good health and CMV-seronegative.

The V call is TRBV7-9, the J call TRBJ1-4; TRBD1 is a possible D gene (6 bases). CDR1 and CDR2 from the germline V gene are SEHNR and FQNEAQ (reference sequence). V was clipped by 1 base and J by 6 bases, with 9 bases between them. This CDR3 is built from 14 residues. CDR3 sequence (DNA): TGTGCCAGCAGCTTAGGTACAGGGTATGAAAAACTGTTTTTT. It encodes CASSLGTGYEKLFF. Complete variable domain (other parts from reference TRBV7-9 and TRBJ1-4): DTGVSQNPRHKITKRGQNVTFRCDPISEHNRLYWYRQTLGQGPEFLTYFQNEAQLEKSRLLSDRFSAERPKGSFSTLEIQRTEQGDSAMYLCASSLGTGYEKLFFGSGTQLSVL.

The chain employs TRBV5-1 and TRBJ1-1; TRBD1 might be the D (5 bases). In germline, CDR1 is SGHRS, CDR2 YFSETQ. V lost 4 bases and J 0 bases, leaving 16 bases between the germline ends. The CDR3 spans 16 residues. Written as DNA, the CDR3 is TGCGCCAGCAGCAGTGAAAGGGGAAAGGTGAACACTGAAGCTTTCTTT. Protein product: CASSSERGKVNTEAFF.

The V and J genes are TRBV19 and TRBJ2-7, with 8 bases lining up with TRBD1. There are 14 residues in the CDR3. With 6 bases clipped from V and 3 bases from J, the junction kept 7 bases outside the gene matches. Germline V lookup: CDR1 LNHDA, CDR2 SQIVND (reference sequence). Here the CDR3 DNA reads TGTGCCAGTAGGACCGGGACAGGTGACTACGAGCAGTACTTC. This sequence encodes CASRTGTGDYEQYF.

The V gene is TRBV9, the J gene TRBJ2-2; 10 bases are a match to TRBD1. V was clipped by 6 bases and J by 4 bases; unmatched bases: 12. CDR3 length equals 17 residues. CDR1 and CDR2 from the germline V gene are SGDLS and YYNGEE. CDR3 bases: TGTGCCAGCACCTCTCAACTAGGGACAGGGGTCACCGGGGAGCTGTTTTTT. Amino acids: CASTSQLGTGVTGELFF.

The chain joins TRBV11-2 to TRBJ2-2; D is ambiguous. Germline lookup yields CDR1 SGHAT and CDR2 FQNNGV. V was pared by 0 bases and J by 3 bases, with 8 bases between. CDR3 length: 15 amino acids. Here the CDR3 reads CASSLDLVDTGELFF. Here the CDR3 DNA reads TGTGCCAGCAGCTTAGACTTAGTGGACACCGGGGAGCTGTTTTTT.

CDR3 coding DNA: TGTGCCTGGGTAAGCGGACAGGGGGCGAATCAGCCCCAGCATTTT. The encoded protein is CAWVSGQGANQPQHF. The chain is built from TRBV30 and TRBJ1-5, with 11 bases that match TRBD1. The CDR3 covers 15 residues. V lost 5 bases and J lost 4; bases outside the gene matches: 7. Per the germline V gene, CDR1 is GTSNPN and CDR2 is SVGIG (reference sequence).

J is TRBJ2-3 and V is TRBV29-1; D gene ambiguous. Looked up from germline, CDR1 is SQVTM and CDR2 is ANQGSEA. Trimming left V 3 bases short and J 0 bases short, with 10 bases between. The CDR3 consists of 14 residues. The CDR3 sequence: CSVDGGLSTDTQYF. The CDR3 DNA is TGCAGCGTTGACGGCGGATTGAGCACAGATACGCAGTATTTT.